This entry lists 2 T cell receptor beta chains sequenced from one sample in a study of beta chain features in type 1 diabetes. Expressed TCRB transcripts were sequenced after all isolated RNA was converted to cDNA. Only in-frame clones appear in the TCRdb table, and some are missing; sequencing was by immunoSEQ multiplex PCR. The sample carries under 400,000 clones, less than 20% recorded once. Sequencing input: naive CD4+ T cells from blood. The receptor set was obtained from a woman aged 18-30 years in good health.

This clone was observed a handful of times. The V gene is TRBV19, the J gene TRBJ2-7, with 7 nucleotides matching TRBD1. The length of the CDR3 is 15 residues. Unmatched junction bases numbered 7, after V lost 5 bases and J lost 0 bases. The germline CDR1 and CDR2 sequences are LNHDA and SQIVND (reference sequence). The CDR3 is CASSLTGEPSYEQYF. DNA for the CDR3: TGTGCCAGTAGTTTAACAGGGGAGCCCTCCTACGAGCAGTACTTC.

This clone has a handful of counts. CDR3 DNA sequence: TGTGCCGCGGCCCCGGGACTAGCGGGAGAGAATGAGCAGTTCTTC. Translation gives CAAAPGLAGENEQFF. The chain combines TRBV28 with TRBJ2-1, with TRBD2 identical over 14 bases. CDR1 MDHEN and CDR2 SYDVKM come from the germline V gene. V trimming: 11 bases; J trimming: 7 bases; junction bases outside the gene matches: 10. The CDR3 runs 15 residues. Looking up the rest from reference TRBV28 and TRBJ2-1 gives the full variable domain: DVKVTQSSRYLVKRTGEKVFLECVQDMDHENMFWYRQDPGLGLRLIYFSYDVKMKEKGDIPEGYSVSREKKERFSLILESASTNQTSMYLCAAAPGLAGENEQFFGPGTRLTVL.